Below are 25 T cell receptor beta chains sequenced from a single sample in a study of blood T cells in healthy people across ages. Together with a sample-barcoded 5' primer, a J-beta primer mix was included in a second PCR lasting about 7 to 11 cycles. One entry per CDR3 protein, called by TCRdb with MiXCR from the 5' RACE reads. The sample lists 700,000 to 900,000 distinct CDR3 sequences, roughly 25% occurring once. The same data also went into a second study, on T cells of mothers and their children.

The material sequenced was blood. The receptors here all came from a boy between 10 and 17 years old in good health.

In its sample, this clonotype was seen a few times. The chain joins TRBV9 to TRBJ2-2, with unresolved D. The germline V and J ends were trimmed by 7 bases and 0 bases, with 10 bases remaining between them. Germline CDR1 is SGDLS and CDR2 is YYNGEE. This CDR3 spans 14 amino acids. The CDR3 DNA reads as TGTGCCAGCGGCTTGTCCGCGAACACCGGGGAGCTGTTTTTT. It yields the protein CASGLSANTGELFF. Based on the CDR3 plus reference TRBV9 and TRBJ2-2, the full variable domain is DSGVTQTPKHLITATGQRVTLRCSPRSGDLSVYWYQQSLDQGLQFLIQYYNGEERAKGNILERFSAQQFPDLHSELNLSSLELGDSALYFCASGLSANTGELFFGEGSRLTVL.

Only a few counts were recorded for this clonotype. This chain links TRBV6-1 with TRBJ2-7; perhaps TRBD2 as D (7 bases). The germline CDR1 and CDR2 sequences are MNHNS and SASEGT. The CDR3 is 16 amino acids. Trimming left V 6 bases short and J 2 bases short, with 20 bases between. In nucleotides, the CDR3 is TGTGCCAGCAGAAGGGGGGGAGCGGGCCCAACCTACGAGCAGTACTTC. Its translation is CASRRGGAGPTYEQYF.

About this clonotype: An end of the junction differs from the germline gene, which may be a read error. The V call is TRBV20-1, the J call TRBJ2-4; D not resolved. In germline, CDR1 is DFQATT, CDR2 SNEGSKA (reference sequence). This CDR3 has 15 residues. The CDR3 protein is CSVRDILLAKNIQYF. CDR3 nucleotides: TGCAGTGTTAGAGATATACTCTTAGCCAAAAACATTCAGTACTTC.

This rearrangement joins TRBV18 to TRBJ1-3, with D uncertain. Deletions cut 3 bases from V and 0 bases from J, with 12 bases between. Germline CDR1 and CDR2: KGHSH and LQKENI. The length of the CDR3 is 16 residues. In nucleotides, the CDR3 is TGTGCCAGCTCACCGAGTGAATGGATCTCTGGAAACACCATATATTTT. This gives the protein CASSPSEWISGNTIYF.

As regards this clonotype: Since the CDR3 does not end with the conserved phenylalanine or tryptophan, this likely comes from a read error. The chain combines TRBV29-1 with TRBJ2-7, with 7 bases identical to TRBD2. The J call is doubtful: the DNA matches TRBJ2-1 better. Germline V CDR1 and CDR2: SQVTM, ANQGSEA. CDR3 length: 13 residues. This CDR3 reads CSVDLTSLGEQFL. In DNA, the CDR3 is TGCAGCGTTGATCTGACTAGCCTAGGCGAGCAGTTCCTC.

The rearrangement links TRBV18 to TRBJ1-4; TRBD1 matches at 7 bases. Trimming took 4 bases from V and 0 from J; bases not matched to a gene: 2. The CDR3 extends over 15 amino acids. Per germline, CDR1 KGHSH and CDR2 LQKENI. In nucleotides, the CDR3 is TGTGCCAGCTCACGGGGACAGCCAACTAATGAAAAACTGTTTTTT. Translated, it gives CASSRGQPTNEKLFF.

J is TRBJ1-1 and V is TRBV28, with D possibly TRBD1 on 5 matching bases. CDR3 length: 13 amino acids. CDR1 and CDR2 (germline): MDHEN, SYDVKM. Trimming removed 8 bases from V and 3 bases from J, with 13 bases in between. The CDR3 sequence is CASGPEGDTEAFF. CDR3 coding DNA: TGTGCCAGCGGCCCCGAAGGGGACACTGAAGCTTTCTTT.

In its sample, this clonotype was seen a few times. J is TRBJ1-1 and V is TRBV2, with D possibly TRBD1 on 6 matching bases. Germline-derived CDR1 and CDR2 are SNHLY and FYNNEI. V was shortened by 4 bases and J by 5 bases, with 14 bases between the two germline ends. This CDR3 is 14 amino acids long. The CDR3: CASSVGGAGTEAFF. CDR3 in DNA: TGTGCCAGCAGTGTCGGGGGCGCAGGGACTGAAGCTTTCTTT.

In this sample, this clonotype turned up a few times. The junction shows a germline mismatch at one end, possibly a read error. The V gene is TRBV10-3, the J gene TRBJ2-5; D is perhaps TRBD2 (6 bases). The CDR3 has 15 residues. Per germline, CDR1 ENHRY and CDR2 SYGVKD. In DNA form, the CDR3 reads TGTGCCATCAATTCGGGACTCTCCATATCCAATGAGCGGTTCTTC. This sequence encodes CAINSGLSISNERFF.

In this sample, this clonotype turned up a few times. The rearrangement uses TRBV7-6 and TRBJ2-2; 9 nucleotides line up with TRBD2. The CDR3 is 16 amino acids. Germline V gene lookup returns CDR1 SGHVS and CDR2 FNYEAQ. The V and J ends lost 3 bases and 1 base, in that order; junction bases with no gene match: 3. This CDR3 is CASSFRRGGNTGELFF. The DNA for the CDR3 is TGTGCCAGCAGCTTCCGGCGGGGGGGGAACACCGGGGAGCTGTTTTTT. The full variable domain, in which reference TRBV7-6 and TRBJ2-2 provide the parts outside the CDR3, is GAGVSQSPRYKVTKRGQDVALRCDPISGHVSLYWYRQALGQGPEFLTYFNYEAQQDKSGLPNDRFSAERPEGSISTLTIQRTEQRDSAMYRCASSFRRGGNTGELFFGEGSRLTVL.

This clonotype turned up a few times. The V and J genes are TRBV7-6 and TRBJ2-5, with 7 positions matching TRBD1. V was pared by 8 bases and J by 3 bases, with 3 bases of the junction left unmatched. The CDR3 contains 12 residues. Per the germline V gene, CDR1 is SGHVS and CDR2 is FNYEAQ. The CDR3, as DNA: TGTGCCAGCGGTCAGGGGGAAGAGACCCAGTACTTC. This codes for CASGQGEETQYF. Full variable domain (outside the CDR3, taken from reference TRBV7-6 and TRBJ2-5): GAGVSQSPRYKVTKRGQDVALRCDPISGHVSLYWYRQALGQGPEFLTYFNYEAQQDKSGLPNDRFSAERPEGSISTLTIQRTEQRDSAMYRCASGQGEETQYFGPGTRLLVL.

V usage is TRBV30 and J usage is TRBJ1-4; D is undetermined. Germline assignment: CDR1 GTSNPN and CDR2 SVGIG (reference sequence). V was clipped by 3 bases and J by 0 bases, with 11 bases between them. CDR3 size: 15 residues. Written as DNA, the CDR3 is TGTGCCTGGAGCCTCGGACTTACAACTAATGAAAAACTGTTTTTT. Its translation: CAWSLGLTTNEKLFF.

CDR3 protein: CASSLQEKSPLHF. The CDR3 nucleotides read TGTGCCAGCAGCTTACAGGAGAAATCACCCCTCCACTTT. The V gene is TRBV11-2, the J gene TRBJ1-6; D call uncertain. Germline CDR1 and CDR2: SGHAT and FQNNGV. This CDR3 region has 13 residues. Trimming pared 2 bases from V and 10 bases from J, leaving 9 bases between.

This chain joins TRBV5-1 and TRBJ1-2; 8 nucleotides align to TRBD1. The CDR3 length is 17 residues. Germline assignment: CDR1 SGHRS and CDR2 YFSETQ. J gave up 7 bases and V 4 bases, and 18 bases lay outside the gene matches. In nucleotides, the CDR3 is TGCGCCAGCAGCGGGGACCCCTTGACAGGGGCGCTAACTGGCTACACCTTC. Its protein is CASSGDPLTGALTGYTF.

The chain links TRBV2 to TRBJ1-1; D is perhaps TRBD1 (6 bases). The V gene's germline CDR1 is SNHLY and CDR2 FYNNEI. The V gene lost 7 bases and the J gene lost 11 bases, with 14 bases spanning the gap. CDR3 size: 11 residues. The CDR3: CASTLDRRAFF. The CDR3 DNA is TGTGCCAGCACCCTAGACAGGAGGGCTTTCTTT.

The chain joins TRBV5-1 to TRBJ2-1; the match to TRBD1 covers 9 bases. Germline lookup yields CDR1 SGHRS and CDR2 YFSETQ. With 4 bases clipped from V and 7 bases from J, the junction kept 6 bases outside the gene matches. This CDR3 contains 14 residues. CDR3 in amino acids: CASSGGQGLNEQFF. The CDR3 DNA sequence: TGCGCCAGCAGCGGCGGACAGGGGTTAAATGAGCAGTTCTTC.

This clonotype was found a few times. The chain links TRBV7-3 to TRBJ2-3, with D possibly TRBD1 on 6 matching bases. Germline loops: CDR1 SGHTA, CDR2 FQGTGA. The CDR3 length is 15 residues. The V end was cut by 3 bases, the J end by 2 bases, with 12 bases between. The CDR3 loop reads CASSFFGGPTDTQYF. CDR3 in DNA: TGTGCCAGCAGCTTCTTTGGGGGCCCCACAGATACGCAGTATTTT.

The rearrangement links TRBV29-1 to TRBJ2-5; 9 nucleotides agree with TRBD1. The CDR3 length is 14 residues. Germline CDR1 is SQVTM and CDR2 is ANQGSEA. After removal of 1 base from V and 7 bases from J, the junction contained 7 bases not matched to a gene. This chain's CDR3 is CSVEGQGDRGTQYF. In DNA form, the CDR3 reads TGCAGCGTTGAAGGACAGGGGGATAGGGGGACCCAGTACTTC.

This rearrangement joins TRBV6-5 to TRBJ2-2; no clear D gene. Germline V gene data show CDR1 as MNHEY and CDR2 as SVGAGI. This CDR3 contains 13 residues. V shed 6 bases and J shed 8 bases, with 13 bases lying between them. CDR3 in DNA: TGTGCCAGCAGGATAACTCCCTGGGGGGAGCTGTTTTTT. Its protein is CASRITPWGELFF.

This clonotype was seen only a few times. The CDR3 DNA is TGCGCCAGCAGTGAGTCGGGGACAGCGGGTACCCACGAGCAGTACTTC. This encodes CASSESGTAGTHEQYF. V and J are TRBV10-1 and TRBJ2-5, with D possibly matching TRBD1 (7 bases). TRBJ2-7 matches the DNA end more closely, so the J call is doubtful. This CDR3 comprises 16 residues. The germline CDR1 and CDR2 sequences are WNHNN and SYGVQD (reference sequence).

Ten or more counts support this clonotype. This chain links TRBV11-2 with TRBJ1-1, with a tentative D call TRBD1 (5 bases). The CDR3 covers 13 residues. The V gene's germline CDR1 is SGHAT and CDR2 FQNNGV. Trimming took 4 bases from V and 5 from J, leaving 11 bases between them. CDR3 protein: CASSSEGWTEAFF. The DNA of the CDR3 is TGTGCCAGCAGCTCGGAGGGGTGGACTGAAGCTTTCTTT.

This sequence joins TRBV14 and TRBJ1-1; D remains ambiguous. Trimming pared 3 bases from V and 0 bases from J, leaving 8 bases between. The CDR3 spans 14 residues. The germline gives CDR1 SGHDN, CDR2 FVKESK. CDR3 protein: CASSHVWMNTEAFF. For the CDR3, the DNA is TGTGCCAGCAGCCACGTTTGGATGAACACTGAAGCTTTCTTT.

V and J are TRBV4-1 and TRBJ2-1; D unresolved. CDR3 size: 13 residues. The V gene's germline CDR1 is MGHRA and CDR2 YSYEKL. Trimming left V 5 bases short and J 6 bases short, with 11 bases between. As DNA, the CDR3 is TGCGCCAGCAGCGAAGCCCGACGCAATGAGCAGTTCTTC. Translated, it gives CASSEARRNEQFF.

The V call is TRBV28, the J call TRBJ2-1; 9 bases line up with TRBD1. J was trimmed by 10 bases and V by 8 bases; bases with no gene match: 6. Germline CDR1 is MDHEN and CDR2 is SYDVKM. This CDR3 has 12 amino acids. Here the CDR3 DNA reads TGTGCCAGCGAAACAGGGGGCGAGGAGCAGTTCTTC. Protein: CASETGGEEQFF.

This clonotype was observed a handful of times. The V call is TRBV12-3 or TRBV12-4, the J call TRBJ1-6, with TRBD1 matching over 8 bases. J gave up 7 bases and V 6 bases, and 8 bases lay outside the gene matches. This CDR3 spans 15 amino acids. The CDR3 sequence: CASRPQTGDNSPLHF. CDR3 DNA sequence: TGTGCCAGCAGACCCCAGACAGGGGACAATTCACCCCTCCACTTT.